These 2 T cell receptor beta chains were all obtained from the same sample, sequenced in a study of cytomegalovirus exposure and HLA in healthy donors. 13 Jbeta primers and 60 Vbeta primers were used for the PCR. The data were produced by immunoSEQ multiplex PCR, yet TCRdb's version contains in-frame clones alone and is incomplete. The sample carries about 200,000 clones, approximately 78% recorded once. Sequenced input: PBMCs. The origin of the receptors is a woman between 40 and 55 years old in good health and CMV-seronegative.

The V gene is TRBV5-6, the J gene TRBJ2-5, with 7 bases matching TRBD1. Per germline, CDR1 SGHDT and CDR2 YYEEEE. Trimming cost V 1 base and J 5 bases; bases outside gene matches: 17. The CDR3 contains 18 residues. CDR3 in DNA: TGTGCCAGCAGCTTGTCGTCGACAGGGCTGGCTATAACGGAGACCCAGTACTTC. Its protein product is CASSLSSTGLAITETQYF.

The chain has TRBV5-8 and TRBJ1-2, with TRBD1 matching 7 bases. V was clipped by 2 bases and J by 5 bases; unmatched bases: 6. The CDR3 is 14 amino acids. Germline CDR1 is SGHTS and CDR2 is YDEGEE. CDR3 DNA sequence: TGTGCCAGCAGCTTCACAGGGGCCCGATATGGCTACACCTTC. It codes for CASSFTGARYGYTF.